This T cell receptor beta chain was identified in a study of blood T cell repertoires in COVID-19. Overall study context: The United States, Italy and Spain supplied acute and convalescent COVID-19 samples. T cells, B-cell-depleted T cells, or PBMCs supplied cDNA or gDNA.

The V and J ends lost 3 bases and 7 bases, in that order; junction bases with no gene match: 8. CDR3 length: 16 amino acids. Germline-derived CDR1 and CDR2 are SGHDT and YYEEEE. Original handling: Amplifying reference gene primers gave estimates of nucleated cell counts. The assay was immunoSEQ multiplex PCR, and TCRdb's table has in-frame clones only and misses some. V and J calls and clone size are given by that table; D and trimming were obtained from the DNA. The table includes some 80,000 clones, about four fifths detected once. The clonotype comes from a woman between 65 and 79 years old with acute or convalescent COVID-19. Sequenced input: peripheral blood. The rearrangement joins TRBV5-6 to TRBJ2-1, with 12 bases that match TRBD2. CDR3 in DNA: TGTGCCAGCAGCTCCCTCCTAGCGGGAGGGGGGAATGAGCAGTTCTTC. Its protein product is CASSSLLAGGGNEQFF.